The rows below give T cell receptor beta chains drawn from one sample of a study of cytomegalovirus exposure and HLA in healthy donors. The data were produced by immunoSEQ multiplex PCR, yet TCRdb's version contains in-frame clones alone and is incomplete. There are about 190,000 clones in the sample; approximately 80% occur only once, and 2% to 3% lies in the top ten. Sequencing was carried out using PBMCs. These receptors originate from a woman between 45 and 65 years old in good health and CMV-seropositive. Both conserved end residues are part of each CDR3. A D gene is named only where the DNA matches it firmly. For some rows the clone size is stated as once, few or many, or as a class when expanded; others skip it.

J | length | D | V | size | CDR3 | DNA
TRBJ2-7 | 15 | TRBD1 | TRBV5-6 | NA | CASSPTGTASYEQYF | TGTGCCAGCAGTCCCACCGGGACAGCCTCCTACGAGCAGTACTTC
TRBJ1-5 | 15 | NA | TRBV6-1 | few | CASSVGQPENQPQHF | TGTGCCAGCAGTGTTGGGCAGCCTGAAAATCAGCCCCAGCATTTT
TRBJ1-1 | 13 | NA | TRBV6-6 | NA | CAGSRGGNTEAFF | TGTGCCGGAAGTCGGGGGGGGAACACTGAAGCTTTCTTT
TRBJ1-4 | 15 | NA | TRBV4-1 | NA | CASSRDRTTNEKLFF | TGCGCCAGCAGCCGTGACAGGACAACTAATGAAAAACTGTTTTTT
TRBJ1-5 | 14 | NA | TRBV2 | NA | CASWPGFSNQPQHF | TGTGCCTCCTGGCCAGGCTTTAGCAATCAGCCCCAGCATTTT
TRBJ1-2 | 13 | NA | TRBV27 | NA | CASGTGSKYGYTF | TGTGCCAGCGGCACGGGTTCTAAATATGGCTACACCTTC
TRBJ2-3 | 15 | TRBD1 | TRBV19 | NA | CASTSGRGRTDTQYF | TGTGCCAGTACCTCGGGCAGGGGGCGCACAGATACGCAGTATTTT
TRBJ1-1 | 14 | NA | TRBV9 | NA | CASSVNRLSTEAFF | TGTGCCAGCAGCGTAAACAGGCTGAGCACTGAAGCTTTCTTT
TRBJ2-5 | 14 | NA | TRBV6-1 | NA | CASGISTGQETQYF | TGTGCCAGCGGAATCTCAACGGGACAAGAGACCCAGTACTTC
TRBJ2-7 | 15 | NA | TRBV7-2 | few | CASSLDVGSSYEQYF | TGTGCCAGCAGCTTAGATGTGGGGAGCTCCTACGAGCAGTACTTC
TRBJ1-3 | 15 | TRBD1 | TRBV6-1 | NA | CASSPGQGAGNTIYF | TGTGCCAGCAGCCCCGGACAGGGTGCTGGAAACACCATATATTTT
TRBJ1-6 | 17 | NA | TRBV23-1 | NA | CASSQARPVGYNSPLHF | TGCGCCAGCAGTCAGGCTAGGCCCGTTGGCTATAATTCACCCCTCCACTTT
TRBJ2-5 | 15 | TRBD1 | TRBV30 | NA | CAWSTGAPYQETQYF | TGTGCCTGGTCGACAGGGGCCCCGTACCAAGAGACCCAGTACTTC
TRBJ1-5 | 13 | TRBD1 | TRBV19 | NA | CASGTGGGQPQHF | TGTGCCTCGGGGACAGGGGGCGGTCAGCCCCAGCATTTT
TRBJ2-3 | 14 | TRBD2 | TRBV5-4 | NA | CASSLRDYSEAQYF | TGTGCCAGCAGCCTCCGGGACTATTCTGAGGCGCAGTATTTT
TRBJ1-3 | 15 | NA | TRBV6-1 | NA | CASSEGGLSGNTIYF | TGTGCCAGCAGTGAAGGGGGGCTCTCTGGAAACACCATATATTTT
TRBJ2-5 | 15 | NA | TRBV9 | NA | CASSVAVGEQETQYF | TGTGCCAGCAGCGTAGCGGTAGGGGAACAAGAGACCCAGTACTTC
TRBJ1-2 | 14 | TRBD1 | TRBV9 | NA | CASTSGTGNYGYTF | TGTGCCAGCACCTCAGGGACAGGAAATTATGGCTACACCTTC
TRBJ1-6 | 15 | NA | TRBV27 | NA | CASSAYGSYNSPLHF | TGTGCCAGCAGCGCCTACGGCTCCTATAATTCACCCCTCCACTTT
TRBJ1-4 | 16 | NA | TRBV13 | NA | CASSLRLEPSGEKLFF | TGTGCCAGCAGCTTAAGGCTAGAACCAAGTGGTGAAAAACTGTTTTTT
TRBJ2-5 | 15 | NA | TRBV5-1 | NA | CASSSGDVAWETQYF | TGCGCCAGCAGCTCGGGGGATGTGGCGTGGGAGACCCAGTACTTC
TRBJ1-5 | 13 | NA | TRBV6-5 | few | CASTLQGLQPQHF | TGTGCCAGCACCCTACAGGGTTTGCAGCCCCAGCATTTT
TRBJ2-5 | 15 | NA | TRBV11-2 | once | CASGGQGQFLETQYF | TGTGCCAGCGGGGGCCAGGGCCAGTTTTTAGAGACCCAGTACTTC
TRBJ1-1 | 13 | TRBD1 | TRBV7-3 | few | CASSFQGATEAFF | TGTGCCAGCAGCTTCCAGGGGGCCACTGAAGCTTTCTTT
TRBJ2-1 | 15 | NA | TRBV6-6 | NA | CASSYLGQGYNEQFF | TGTGCCAGCAGTTACCTGGGCCAGGGGTACAATGAGCAGTTCTTC
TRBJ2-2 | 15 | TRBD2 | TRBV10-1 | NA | CASSENSGGPGELFF | TGCGCCAGCAGTGAGAATAGCGGGGGGCCCGGGGAGCTGTTTTTT
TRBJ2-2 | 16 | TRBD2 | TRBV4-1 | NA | CASSQDGGGNTGELFF | TGCGCCAGCAGCCAAGATGGCGGGGGGAACACCGGGGAGCTGTTTTTT
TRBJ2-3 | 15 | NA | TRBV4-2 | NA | CASSQDETRSDTQYF | TGTGCCAGCAGCCAAGACGAGACAAGGTCAGATACGCAGTATTTT
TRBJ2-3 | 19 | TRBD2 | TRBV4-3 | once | CASSQEVPSGGRRQDTQYF | TGCGCCAGCAGCCAAGAGGTGCCTAGCGGGGGCCGGAGACAAGATACGCAGTATTTT
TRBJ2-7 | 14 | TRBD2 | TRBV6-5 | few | CASRVSGGAYEQYF | TGTGCCAGCAGGGTGAGCGGGGGGGCTTACGAGCAGTACTTC
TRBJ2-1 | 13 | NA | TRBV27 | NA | CASSLNRYNEQFF | TGTGCCAGCAGTTTAAACAGGTACAATGAGCAGTTCTTC
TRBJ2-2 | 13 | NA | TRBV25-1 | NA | CASQDSNTGELFF | TGTGCCAGTCAGGACAGCAACACCGGGGAGCTGTTTTTT
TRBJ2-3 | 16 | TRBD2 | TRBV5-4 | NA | CASSSLGRGAGDTQYF | TGTGCCAGCAGCTCCCTTGGGCGGGGGGCGGGGGATACGCAGTATTTT
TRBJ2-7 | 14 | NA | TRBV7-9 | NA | CSSSPRGGAGEQYF | TGTTCCAGCAGCCCCCGTGGGGGGGCAGGAGAGCAGTACTTC
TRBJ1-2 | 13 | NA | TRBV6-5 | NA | CASSYSAGRGYTF | TGTGCCAGCAGTTACTCGGCGGGGCGGGGCTACACCTTC
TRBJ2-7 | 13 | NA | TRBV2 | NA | CASRGDVSYEQYF | TGTGCCAGCAGAGGAGACGTCTCCTACGAGCAGTACTTC
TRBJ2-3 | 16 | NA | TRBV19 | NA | CASSIMGGRGADTQYF | TGTGCCAGTAGTATCATGGGGGGAAGGGGTGCAGATACGCAGTATTTT
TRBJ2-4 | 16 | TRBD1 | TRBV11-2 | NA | CASSLERGLIKNIQYF | TGTGCCAGCAGCTTAGAAAGGGGGCTTATCAAAAACATTCAGTACTTC
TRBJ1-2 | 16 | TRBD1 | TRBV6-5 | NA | CASSSGGQGIRTDYTF | TGTGCCAGCAGTTCGGGAGGACAGGGAATTAGAACGGACTACACCTTC
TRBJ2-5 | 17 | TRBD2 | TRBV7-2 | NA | CASSLRTSGGLQETQYF | TGTGCCAGCAGCTTAAGGACTAGCGGGGGGCTCCAAGAGACCCAGTACTTC
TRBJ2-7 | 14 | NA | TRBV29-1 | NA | CSVGYGRSSYEQYF | TGCAGCGTTGGGTATGGGAGATCCTCCTACGAGCAGTACTTC
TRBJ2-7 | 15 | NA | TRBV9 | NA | CASSSPGHSPHEQYF | TGTGCCAGCAGCTCTCCGGGACATTCCCCTCACGAGCAGTACTTC
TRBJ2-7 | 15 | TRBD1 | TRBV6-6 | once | CASRNPGQGAYEQYF | TGTGCCAGCAGAAATCCGGGACAGGGGGCGTACGAGCAGTACTTC
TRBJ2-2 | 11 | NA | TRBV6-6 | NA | CASSLAWELFF | TGTGCCAGCAGTTTAGCCTGGGAGCTGTTTTTT
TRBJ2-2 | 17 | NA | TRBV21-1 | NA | CASSKEGGGVNTGELFF | TGTGCCAGCAGCAAAGAGGGCGGGGGGGTTAACACCGGGGAGCTGTTTTTT
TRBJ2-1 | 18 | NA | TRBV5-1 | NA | CASSLGIRRLAENNEQFF | TGCGCCAGCAGCTTGGGGATTCGGAGGCTAGCAGAAAACAATGAGCAGTTCTTC
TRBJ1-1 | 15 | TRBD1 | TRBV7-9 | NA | CASSPRTGVNTEAFF | TGTGCCAGCAGCCCCCGGACAGGGGTGAACACTGAAGCTTTCTTT
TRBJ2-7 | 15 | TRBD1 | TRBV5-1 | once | CASRKTGGEFYEQYF | TGCGCCAGCAGAAAGACAGGGGGGGAGTTCTACGAGCAGTACTTC
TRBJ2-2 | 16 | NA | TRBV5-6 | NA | CASSLDGGTNTGELFF | TGTGCCAGCAGCTTGGATGGCGGGACCAACACCGGGGAGCTGTTTTTT
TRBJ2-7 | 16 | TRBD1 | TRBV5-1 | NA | CASSAHSGTVYYEQYF | TGCGCCAGCAGCGCACACTCCGGGACAGTCTACTACGAGCAGTACTTC
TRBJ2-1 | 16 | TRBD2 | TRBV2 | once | CASTPGGAGGRNEQFF | TGTGCCAGCACTCCGGGGGGAGCGGGGGGGCGCAATGAGCAGTTCTTC
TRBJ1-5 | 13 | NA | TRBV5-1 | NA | CASRTDSNQPQHF | TGCGCCAGCAGGACAGATAGCAATCAGCCCCAGCATTTT
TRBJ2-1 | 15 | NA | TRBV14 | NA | CASSQGVAVYNEQFF | TGTGCCAGCAGCCAAGGGGTAGCGGTCTACAATGAGCAGTTCTTC